This TCR beta chain was recorded in a study of cytomegalovirus exposure and HLA in healthy donors. Overall study results and limits: The study designated 150 or so TCR beta chains cytomegalovirus-associated. The tendency of first-cohort TCR clusters to co-occur in the roughly 120 validation repertoires was the finding of a later analysis. Researchers reported that three CMV-associated chains were confirmed in vitro as CMV antigen-specific. Most TCR sequences were rare, but some public TCRs occurred in many donors.

The CDR3 covers 11 residues. Germline lookup yields CDR1 SNHLY and CDR2 FYNNEI. Trimming pared 2 bases from V and 14 bases from J, leaving 12 bases between. As for this clone: Its antigen is unidentified.

The method was immunoSEQ multiplex PCR; TCRdb's version includes in-frame clones alone and lacks a portion of them. The table records roughly 120,000 clones, more than 75% of them present only once. Sequenced: PBMCs. The V and J genes are TRBV2 and TRBJ1-1; D possibly corresponds to TRBD1 (5 bases). The receptor was derived from a woman in her late teens or twenties in good health and CMV-seropositive. The CDR3 spells CASSEQGLGFF. The CDR3 nucleotides are TGTGCCAGCAGTGAACAGGGATTAGGGTTCTTT.